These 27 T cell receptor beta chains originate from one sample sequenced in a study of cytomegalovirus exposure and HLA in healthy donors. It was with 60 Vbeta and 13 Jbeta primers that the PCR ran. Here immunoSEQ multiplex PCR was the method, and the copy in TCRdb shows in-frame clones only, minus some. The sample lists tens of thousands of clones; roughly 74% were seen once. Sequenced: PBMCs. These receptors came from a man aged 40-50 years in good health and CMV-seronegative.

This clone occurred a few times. CDR3 region: CASSQPGQGGEQYF. CDR3 DNA: TGCGCCAGCAGCCAACCGGGACAGGGAGGCGAGCAGTACTTC. This sequence joins TRBV4-1 and TRBJ2-7; 9 bases line up with TRBD1. This CDR3 has 14 residues. With V trimmed by 2 bases and J by 6 bases, 5 bases remained unmatched. CDR1 is MGHRA and CDR2 is YSYEKL in the germline V gene.

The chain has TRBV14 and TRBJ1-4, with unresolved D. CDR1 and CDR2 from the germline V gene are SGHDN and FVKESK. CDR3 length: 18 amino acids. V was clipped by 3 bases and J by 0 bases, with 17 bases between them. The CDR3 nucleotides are TGTGCCAGCAGCCACAACCGCCCCCACAGCACAACTAATGAAAAACTGTTTTTT. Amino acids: CASSHNRPHSTTNEKLFF.

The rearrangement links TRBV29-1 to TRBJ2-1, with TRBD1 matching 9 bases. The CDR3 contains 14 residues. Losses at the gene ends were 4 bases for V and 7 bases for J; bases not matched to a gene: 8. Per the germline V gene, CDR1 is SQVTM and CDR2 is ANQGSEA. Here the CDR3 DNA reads TGCAGCGTTGTTCTCTGGACAGGGGTAAATGAGCAGTTCTTC. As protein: CSVVLWTGVNEQFF.

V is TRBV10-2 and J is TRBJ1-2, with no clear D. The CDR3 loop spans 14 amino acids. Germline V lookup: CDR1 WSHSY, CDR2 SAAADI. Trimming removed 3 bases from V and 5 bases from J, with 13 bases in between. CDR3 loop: CASSEKPATYGYTF. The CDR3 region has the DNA TGCGCCAGCAGTGAAAAACCGGCGACATATGGCTACACCTTC.

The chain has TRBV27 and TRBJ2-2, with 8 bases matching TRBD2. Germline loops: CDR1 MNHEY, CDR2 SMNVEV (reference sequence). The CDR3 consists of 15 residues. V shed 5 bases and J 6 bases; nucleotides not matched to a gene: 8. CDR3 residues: CASSGSGSSPGELFF. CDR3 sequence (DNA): TGTGCCAGCAGTGGCAGCGGGAGTTCACCCGGGGAGCTGTTTTTT.

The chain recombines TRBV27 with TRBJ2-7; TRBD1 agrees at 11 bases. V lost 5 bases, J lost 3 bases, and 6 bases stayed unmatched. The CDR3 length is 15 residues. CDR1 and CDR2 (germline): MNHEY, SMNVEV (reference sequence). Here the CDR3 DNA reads TGTGCCAGCAGTCCTGGGGACAGGGGGGGCTACGAGCAGTACTTC. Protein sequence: CASSPGDRGGYEQYF.

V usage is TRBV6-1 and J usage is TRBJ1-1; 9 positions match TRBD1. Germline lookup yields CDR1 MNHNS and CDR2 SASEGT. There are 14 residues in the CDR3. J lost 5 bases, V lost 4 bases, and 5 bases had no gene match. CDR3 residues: CASSGYRGRTEAFF. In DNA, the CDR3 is TGTGCCAGCAGTGGATACAGGGGGCGTACTGAAGCTTTCTTT.

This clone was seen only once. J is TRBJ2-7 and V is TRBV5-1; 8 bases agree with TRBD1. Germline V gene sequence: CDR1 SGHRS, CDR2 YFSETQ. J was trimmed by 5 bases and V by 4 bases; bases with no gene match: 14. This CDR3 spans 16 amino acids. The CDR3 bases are TGCGCCAGCAGCCTTTCCAGCGGACAGGGCGCCCACGAGCAGTACTTC. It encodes CASSLSSGQGAHEQYF. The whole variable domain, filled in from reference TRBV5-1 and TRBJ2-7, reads KAGVTQTPRYLIKTRGQQVTLSCSPISGHRSVSWYQQTPGQGLQFLFEYFSETQRNKGNFPGRFSGRQFSNSRSEMNVSTLELGDSALYLCASSLSSGQGAHEQYFGPGTRLTVT.

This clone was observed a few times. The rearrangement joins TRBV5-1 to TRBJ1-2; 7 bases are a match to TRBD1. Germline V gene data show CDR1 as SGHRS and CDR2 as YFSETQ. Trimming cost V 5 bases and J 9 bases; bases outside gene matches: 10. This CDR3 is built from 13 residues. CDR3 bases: TGCGCCAGCAGTCTGGACAGGATCCAGCGCTACACCTTC. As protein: CASSLDRIQRYTF.

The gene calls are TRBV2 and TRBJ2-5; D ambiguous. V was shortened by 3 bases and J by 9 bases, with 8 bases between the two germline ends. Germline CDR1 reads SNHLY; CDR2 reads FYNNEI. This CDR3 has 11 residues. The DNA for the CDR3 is TGTGCCAGCAGTGAGAGTTACGCCCAGTACTTC. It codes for CASSESYAQYF.

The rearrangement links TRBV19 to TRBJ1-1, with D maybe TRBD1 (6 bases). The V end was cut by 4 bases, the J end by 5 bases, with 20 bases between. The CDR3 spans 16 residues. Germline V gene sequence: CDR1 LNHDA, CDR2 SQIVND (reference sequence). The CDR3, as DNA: TGTGCCAGTAGTAGGTATACAGGGTACGGGAAAACTGAAGCTTTCTTT. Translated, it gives CASSRYTGYGKTEAFF.

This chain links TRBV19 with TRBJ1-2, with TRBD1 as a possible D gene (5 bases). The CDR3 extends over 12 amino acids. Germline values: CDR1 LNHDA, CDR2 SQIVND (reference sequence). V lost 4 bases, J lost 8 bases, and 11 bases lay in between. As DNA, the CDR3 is TGTGCCAGTAGTACAGGGATAGGCGGCTACACCTTC. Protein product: CASSTGIGGYTF.

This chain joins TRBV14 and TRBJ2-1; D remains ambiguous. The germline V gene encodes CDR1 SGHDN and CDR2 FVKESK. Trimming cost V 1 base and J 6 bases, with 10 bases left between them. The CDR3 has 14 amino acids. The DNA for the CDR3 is TGTGCCAGCAGCCAAGCCAGGTATGCCAATGAGCAGTTCTTC. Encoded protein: CASSQARYANEQFF.

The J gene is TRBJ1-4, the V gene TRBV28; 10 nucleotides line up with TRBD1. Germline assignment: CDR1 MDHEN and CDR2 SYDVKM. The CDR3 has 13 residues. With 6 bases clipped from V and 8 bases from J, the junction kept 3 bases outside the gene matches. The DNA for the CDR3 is TGTGCCAGCAGCCGGACAGGGGGAGAAAAACTGTTTTTT. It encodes CASSRTGGEKLFF.

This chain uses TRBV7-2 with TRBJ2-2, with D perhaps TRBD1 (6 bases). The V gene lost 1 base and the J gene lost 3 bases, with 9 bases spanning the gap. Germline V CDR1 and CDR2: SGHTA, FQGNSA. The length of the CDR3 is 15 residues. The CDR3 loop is CASSLDRVDTGELFF. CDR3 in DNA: TGTGCCAGCAGCTTAGACAGGGTCGACACCGGGGAGCTGTTTTTT.

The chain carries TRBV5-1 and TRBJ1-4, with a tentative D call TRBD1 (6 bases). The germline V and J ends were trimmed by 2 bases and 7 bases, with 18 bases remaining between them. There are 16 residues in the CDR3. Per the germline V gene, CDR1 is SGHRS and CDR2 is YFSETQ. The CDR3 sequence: CASSLGQPSGFEKLFF. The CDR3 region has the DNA TGCGCCAGCAGCTTAGGACAGCCGAGTGGGTTTGAAAAACTGTTTTTT.

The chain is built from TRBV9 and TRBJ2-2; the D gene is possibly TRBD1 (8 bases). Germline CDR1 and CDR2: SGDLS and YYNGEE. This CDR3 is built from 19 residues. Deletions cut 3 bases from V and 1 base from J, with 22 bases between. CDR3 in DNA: TGTGCCAGCAGCGCCCGGGGGGACAGGCGATCTGGGAACACCGGGGAGCTGTTTTTT. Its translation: CASSARGDRRSGNTGELFF. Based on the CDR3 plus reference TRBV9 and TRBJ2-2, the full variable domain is DSGVTQTPKHLITATGQRVTLRCSPRSGDLSVYWYQQSLDQGLQFLIQYYNGEERAKGNILERFSAQQFPDLHSELNLSSLELGDSALYFCASSARGDRRSGNTGELFFGEGSRLTVL.

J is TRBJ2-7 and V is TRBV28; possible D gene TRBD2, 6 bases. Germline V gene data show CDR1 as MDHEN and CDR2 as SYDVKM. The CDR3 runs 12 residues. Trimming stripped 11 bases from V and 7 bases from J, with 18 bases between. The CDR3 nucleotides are TGTGCCTACGCCCGCGGGGCTGGAGAGCAGTACTTC. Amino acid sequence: CAYARGAGEQYF.

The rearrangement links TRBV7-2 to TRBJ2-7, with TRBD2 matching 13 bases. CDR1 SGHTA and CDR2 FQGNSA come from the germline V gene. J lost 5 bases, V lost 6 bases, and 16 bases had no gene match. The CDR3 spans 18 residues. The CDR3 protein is CASRDPGLAGIKSHEQYF. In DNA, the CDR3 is TGTGCCAGCAGGGATCCGGGACTAGCGGGAATTAAGAGTCACGAGCAGTACTTC.

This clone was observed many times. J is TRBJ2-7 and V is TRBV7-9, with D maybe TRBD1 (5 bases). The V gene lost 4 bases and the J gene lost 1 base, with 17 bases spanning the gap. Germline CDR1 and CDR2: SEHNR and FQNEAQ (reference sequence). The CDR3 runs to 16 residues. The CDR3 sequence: CASSSMVTGQSYEQYF. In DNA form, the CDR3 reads TGTGCCAGCAGCTCTATGGTCACAGGTCAGTCCTACGAGCAGTACTTC.

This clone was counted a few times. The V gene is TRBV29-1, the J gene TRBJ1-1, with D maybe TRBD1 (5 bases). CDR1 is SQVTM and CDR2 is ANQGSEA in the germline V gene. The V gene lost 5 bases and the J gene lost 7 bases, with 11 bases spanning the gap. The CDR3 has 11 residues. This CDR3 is CSVWRDLEAFF. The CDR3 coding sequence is TGCAGCGTTTGGAGGGACCTTGAAGCTTTCTTT.

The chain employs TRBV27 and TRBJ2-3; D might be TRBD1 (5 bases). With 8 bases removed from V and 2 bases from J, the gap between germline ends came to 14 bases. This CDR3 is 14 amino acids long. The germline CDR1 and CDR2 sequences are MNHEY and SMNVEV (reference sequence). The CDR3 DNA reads TGTGCCAGCGGGGCCCGACCAAACACAGATACGCAGTATTTT. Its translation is CASGARPNTDTQYF.

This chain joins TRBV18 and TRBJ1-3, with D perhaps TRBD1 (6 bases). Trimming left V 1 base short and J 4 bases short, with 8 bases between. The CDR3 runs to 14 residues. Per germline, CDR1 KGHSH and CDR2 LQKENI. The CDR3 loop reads CASSPRTVGNTIYF. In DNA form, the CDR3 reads TGTGCCAGCTCACCACGGACAGTCGGAAACACCATATATTTT.

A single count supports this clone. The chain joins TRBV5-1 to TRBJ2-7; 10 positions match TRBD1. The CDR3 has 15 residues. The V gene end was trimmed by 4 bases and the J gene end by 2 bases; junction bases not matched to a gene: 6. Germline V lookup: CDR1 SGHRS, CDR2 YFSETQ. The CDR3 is CASSGAGTGAYEQYF. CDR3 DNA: TGCGCCAGCAGCGGGGCCGGGACAGGGGCCTACGAGCAGTACTTC.

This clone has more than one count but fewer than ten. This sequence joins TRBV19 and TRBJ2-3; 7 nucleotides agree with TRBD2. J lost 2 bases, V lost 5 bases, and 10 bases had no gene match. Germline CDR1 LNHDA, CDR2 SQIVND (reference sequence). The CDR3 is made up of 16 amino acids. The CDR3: CASSGHGGSITDTQYF. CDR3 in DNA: TGTGCCAGTAGTGGCCATGGCGGGAGCATCACAGATACGCAGTATTTT.

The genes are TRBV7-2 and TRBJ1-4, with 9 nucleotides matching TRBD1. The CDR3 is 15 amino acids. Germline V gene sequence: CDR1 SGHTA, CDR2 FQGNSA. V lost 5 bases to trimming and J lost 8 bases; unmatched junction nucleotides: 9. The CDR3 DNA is TGTGCCAGCAGCCCACTCCGACAGGGGGACGAAAAACTGTTTTTT. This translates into CASSPLRQGDEKLFF.

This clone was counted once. The CDR3 DNA reads as TGCGCCAGCAGCTTGGGTGGAGGGAACACCGGGGAGCTGTTTTTT. Protein product: CASSLGGGNTGELFF. The rearrangement uses TRBV5-1 and TRBJ2-2; D perhaps matches TRBD2 (5 bases). V was trimmed by 0 bases and J by 1 base, leaving 7 bases between them. Germline assignment: CDR1 SGHRS and CDR2 YFSETQ. CDR3 length equals 15 residues.